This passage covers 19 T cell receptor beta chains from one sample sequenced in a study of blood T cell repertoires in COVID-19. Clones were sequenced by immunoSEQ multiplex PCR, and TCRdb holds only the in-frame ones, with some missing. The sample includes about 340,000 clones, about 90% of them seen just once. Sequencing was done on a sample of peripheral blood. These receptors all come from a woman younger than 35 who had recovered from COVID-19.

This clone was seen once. CDR3 sequence: CASSLRSEKAYGYTF. The DNA of the CDR3 is TGTGCCAGCAGCTTACGGTCCGAAAAAGCCTATGGCTACACCTTC. The chain is built from TRBV7-2 and TRBJ1-2, with D hard to call. The CDR3 is 15 residues long. From germline, CDR1 is SGHTA and CDR2 FQGNSA. V lost 2 bases and J 4 bases, leaving 14 bases between the germline ends.

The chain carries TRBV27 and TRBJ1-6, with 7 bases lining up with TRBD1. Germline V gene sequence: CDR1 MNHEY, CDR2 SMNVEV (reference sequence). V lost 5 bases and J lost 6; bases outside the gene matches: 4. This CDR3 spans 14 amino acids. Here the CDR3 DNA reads TGTGCCAGCAGTGTTAGGGGGCCTAATTCACCCCTCCACTTT. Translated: CASSVRGPNSPLHF.

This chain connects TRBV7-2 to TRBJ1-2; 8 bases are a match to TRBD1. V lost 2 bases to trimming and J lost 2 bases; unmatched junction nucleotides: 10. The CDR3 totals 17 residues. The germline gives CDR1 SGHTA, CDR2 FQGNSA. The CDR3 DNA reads TGTGCCAGCAGCTTAAGGGGTCAGGGGGCGCAGAACTATGGCTACACCTTC. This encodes CASSLRGQGAQNYGYTF.

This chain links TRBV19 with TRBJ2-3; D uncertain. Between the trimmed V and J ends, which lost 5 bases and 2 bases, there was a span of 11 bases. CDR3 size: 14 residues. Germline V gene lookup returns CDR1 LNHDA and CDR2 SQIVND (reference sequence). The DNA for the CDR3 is TGTGCCAGTAGTTCGAGACATTACACAGATACGCAGTATTTT. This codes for CASSSRHYTDTQYF.

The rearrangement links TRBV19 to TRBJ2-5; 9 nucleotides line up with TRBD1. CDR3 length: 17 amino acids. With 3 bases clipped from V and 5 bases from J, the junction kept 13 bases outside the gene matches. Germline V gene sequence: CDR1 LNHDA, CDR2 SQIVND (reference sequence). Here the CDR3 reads CASSMGLSGQGWETQYF. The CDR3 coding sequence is TGTGCCAGTAGTATGGGCCTCTCCGGACAGGGGTGGGAGACCCAGTACTTC.

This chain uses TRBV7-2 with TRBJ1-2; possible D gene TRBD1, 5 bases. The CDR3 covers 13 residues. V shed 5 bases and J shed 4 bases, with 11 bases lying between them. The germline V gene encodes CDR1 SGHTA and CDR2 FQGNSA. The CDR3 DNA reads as TGTGCCAGCAGCCCGGGACTCCTCTATGGCTACACCTTC. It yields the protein CASSPGLLYGYTF. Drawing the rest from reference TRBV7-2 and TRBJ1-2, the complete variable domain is GAGVSQSPSNKVTEKGKDVELRCDPISGHTALYWYRQSLGQGLEFLIYFQGNSAPDKSGLPSDRFSAERTGGSVSTLTIQRTQQEDSAVYLCASSPGLLYGYTFGSGTRLTVV.

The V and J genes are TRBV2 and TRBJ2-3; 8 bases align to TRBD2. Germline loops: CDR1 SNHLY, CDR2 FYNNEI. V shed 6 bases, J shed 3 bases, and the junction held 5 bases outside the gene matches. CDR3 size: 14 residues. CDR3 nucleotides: TGTGCCAGCAGAGCGGGAGCCCCAACAGATACGCAGTATTTT. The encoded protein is CASRAGAPTDTQYF.

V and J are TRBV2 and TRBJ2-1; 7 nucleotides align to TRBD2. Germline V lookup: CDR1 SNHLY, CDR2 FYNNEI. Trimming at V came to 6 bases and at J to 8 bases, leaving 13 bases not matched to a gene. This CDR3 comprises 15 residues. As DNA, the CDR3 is TGTGCCAGCAGGCCCGGACTAGGGTCGGCTCATGAGCAGTTCTTC. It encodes CASRPGLGSAHEQFF.

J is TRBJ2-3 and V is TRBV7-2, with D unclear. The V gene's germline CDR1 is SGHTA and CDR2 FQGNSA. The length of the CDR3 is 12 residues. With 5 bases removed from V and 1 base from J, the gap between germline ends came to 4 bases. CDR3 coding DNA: TGTGCCAGCAGCACACGCACAGATACGCAGTATTTT. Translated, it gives CASSTRTDTQYF.

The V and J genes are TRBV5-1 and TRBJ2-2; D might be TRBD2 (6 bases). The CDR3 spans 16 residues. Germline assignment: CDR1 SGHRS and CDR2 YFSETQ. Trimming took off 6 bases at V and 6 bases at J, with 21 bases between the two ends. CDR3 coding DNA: TGCGCCAGCACCCAAACAGGAACGGGAGCACCCGGGGAGCTGTTTTTT. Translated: CASTQTGTGAPGELFF.

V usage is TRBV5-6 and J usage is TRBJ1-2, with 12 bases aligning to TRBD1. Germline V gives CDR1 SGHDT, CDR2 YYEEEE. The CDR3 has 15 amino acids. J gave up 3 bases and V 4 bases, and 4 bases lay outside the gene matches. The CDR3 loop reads CASSLGQGAYYGYTF. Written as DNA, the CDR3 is TGTGCCAGCAGCCTGGGACAGGGGGCATACTATGGCTACACCTTC.

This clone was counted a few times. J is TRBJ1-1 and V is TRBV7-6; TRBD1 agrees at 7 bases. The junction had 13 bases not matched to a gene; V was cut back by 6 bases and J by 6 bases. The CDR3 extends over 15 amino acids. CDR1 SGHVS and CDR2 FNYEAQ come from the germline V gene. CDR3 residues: CASSRLTGTEAEAFF. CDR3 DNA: TGTGCCAGCAGTAGGTTAACCGGGACAGAGGCTGAAGCTTTCTTT.

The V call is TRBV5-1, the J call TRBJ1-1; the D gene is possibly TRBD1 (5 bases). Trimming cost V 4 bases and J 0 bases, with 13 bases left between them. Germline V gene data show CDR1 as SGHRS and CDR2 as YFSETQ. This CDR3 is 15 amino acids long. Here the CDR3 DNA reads TGCGCCAGCAGCGCGGCCAGGGCTATGAACACTGAAGCTTTCTTT. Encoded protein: CASSAARAMNTEAFF.

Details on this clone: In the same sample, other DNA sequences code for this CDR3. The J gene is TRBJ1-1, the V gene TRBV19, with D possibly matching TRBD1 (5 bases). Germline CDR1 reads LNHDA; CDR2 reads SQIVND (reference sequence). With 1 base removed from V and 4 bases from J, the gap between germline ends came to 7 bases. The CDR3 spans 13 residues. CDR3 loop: CASSIGRGTEAFF. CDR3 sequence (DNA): TGTGCCAGTAGTATAGGGAGGGGCACTGAAGCTTTCTTT.

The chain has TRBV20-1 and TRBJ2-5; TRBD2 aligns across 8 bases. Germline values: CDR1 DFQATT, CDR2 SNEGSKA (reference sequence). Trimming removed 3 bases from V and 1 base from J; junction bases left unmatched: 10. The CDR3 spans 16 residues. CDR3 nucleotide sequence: TGCAGTGCTAGTACCGTAGTAGCGGGACCCCAAGAGACCCAGTACTTC. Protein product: CSASTVVAGPQETQYF.

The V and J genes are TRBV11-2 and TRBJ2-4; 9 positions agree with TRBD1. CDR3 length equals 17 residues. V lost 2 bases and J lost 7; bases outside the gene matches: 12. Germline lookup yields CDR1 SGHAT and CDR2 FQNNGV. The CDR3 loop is CASSLTPGTGSGNIQYF. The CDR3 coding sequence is TGTGCCAGCAGCTTAACCCCCGGGACAGGGTCGGGGAACATTCAGTACTTC.

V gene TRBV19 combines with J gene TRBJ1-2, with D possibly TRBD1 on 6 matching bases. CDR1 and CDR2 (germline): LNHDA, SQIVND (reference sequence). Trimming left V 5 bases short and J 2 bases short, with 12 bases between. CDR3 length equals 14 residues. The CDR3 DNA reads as TGTGCCAGTAGTCCGACAGGAACCAACTATGGCTACACCTTC. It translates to CASSPTGTNYGYTF.

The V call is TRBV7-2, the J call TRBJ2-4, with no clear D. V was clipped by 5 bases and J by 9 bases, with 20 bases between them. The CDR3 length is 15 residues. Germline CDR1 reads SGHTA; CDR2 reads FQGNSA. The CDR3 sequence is CASSPRSGSMIIQYF. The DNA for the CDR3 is TGTGCCAGCAGCCCGAGGTCCGGGTCCATGATCATTCAGTACTTC.

In nucleotides, the CDR3 is TGTGCCAGCAGCTTAGCGACAGGGGTAGGGTACAATGAGCAGTTCTTC. Protein product: CASSLATGVGYNEQFF. The V and J genes are TRBV7-2 and TRBJ2-1; 8 bases are a match to TRBD1. Germline CDR1 and CDR2: SGHTA and FQGNSA. The CDR3 loop spans 16 amino acids. The ends lost 0 bases at V and 4 bases at J; junction bases unmatched: 5.